A selection of T cell receptor beta chains follows, all from one sample in a study of blood T cells in healthy people across ages. TCRdb recomputed calls from the 5' RACE reads with MiXCR, one row per CDR3 protein. The data hold more than 600,000 distinct CDR3 sequences, with more than 20% observed a single time. These data also formed part of another study, on T cells of mothers and their children.

Sequences were obtained from blood. The receptor set was obtained from a boy aged 5-17 years in good health. Each CDR3 is given without its conserved first and last residue. Fields, in order: CDR3 length, V gene, CDR3 protein.

13,TRBV4-2,ASQSGVQNTGELF
11,TRBV2,ASSEAPGYGYT
13,TRBV4-3,ASSQDSDRSYEQY
12,TRBV7-2,ASSPNYNTGELF
12,TRBV19,ASTYLPGSQEAF
15,TRBV6-5,ASSYSTGGVGNQPQH
16,TRBV3-1,ANSHPRGTRGRSTEAF
14,TRBV3-1,ASSPPFGLAEETQY
13,TRBV2,ASSEAGPFGTEAF
13,TRBV6-1,ASSVGAARGSPLH
10,TRBV6-5,ASTNSAKTQY
12,TRBV7-2,ASSLVQSNQPQH
16,TRBV12-3/TRBV12-4,ASSKGLAGALTGNEQF
13,TRBV7-2,ASSLGPDANYGYT
14,TRBV20-1,SARVLRGTTYNEQF
13,TRBV12-3/TRBV12-4,ASTPGLAVKNEQF
11,TRBV12-3/TRBV12-4,ASSLTPGYGYT
12,TRBV27,ASITVAATDTQY
12,TRBV9,ASSVDFNTGELF
11,TRBV12-3/TRBV12-4,ASSSRTGYGYT
12,TRBV7-8,ASGFGQRTDTQY
12,TRBV2,ASSATGGNTEAF
14,TRBV6-1,ASSGPGDNREDEQY
12,TRBV5-1,ASSLRDRGAEAF
13,TRBV4-1,ASSLGAKGNQPQH
13,TRBV5-5,ASSPLGQEHQPQH
11,TRBV2,ASSEFPGTEQY
11,TRBV29-1,SVETGQEYEQY
10,TRBV18,ASSPLASEQF
10,TRBV7-2,ASSYRMRELF
14,TRBV20-1,SARDLPGGTQETQY
11,TRBV15,ATSRGAGEGYT
13,TRBV12-3/TRBV12-4,ASSDPGLGPDTQY
13,TRBV7-3,ASSPGDSSYNEQF
9,TRBV25-1,ASKDSNIQY
12,TRBV20-1,SARVAGGPHEQY
14,TRBV7-3,ASSLTGSGFNSPLH
12,TRBV6-1,ASSASTGGREQY
14,TRBV6-2/TRBV6-3,ASSWDSFEAKNIQY
17,TRBV7-2,ASSSPPAGALKYTDTQY